This is a list of T cell receptor beta chains from one sample in a study of read filtering for tumor transcriptome and immune sequencing. TCRdb passed the reads through MiXCR, listing each CDR3 protein once. The sample comprises more than 35,000 distinct CDR3 sequences, 11% to 15% of which are singletons, and roughly 18% rests with the top ten. Sample: a population of CD138-negative cells sorted from bone marrow. The receptors derive from a donor aged 40 or older with multiple myeloma. The CDR3 runs from the conserved cysteine through the conserved F or W. The order of the fields is CDR3 protein, CDR3 DNA, D gene, J gene, V gene, clone size. The D gene is left open where the match is weak. For some rows the clone size is stated as once, few or many, or as a class when expanded; others skip it.

CASSYDRGFTYEQYF | TGTGCCAGCAGTTACGACAGGGGCTTCACCTACGAGCAGTACTTC | TRBD1 | TRBJ2-7 | TRBV6-2/TRBV6-3 | many
CASSSNRDTQYF | TGTGCCAGCAGCTCGAACAGGGATACGCAGTATTTT | . | TRBJ2-3 | TRBV7-2 | medium-sized
CASRYGTANTGELFF | TGTGCCAGTAGGTACGGGACAGCGAACACCGGGGAGCTGTTTTTT | TRBD1 | TRBJ2-2 | TRBV19 | many
CSVAGGKLLSRAFF | TGCAGCGTTGCAGGGGGCAAGTTACTCTCCCGGGCTTTCTTT | TRBD1 | TRBJ1-1 | TRBV29-1 | many
CASSRLTEAFF | TGTGCCAGCAGTAGGCTCACTGAAGCTTTCTTT | . | TRBJ1-1 | TRBV7-9 | many
CSARDSGRSTEAFF | TGCAGTGCTAGAGATAGCGGGAGGTCGACTGAAGCTTTCTTT | . | TRBJ1-1 | TRBV20-1 | many
CASSSGRTYEQYF | TGTGCCAGTAGTAGTGGACGGACCTACGAGCAGTACTTC | . | TRBJ2-7 | TRBV19 | many
CSLVGGREQYF | TGCAGCCTAGTGGGGGGGAGAGAGCAGTACTTC | TRBD2 | TRBJ2-7 | TRBV20-1 | .
CASSQERGSAEQFF | TGTGCCAGCAGCCAAGAAAGAGGGAGTGCTGAGCAGTTCTTC | . | TRBJ2-1 | TRBV3-1 | many
CSARQDRGGTDTQYF | TGCAGTGCTCGCCAGGACAGGGGAGGCACAGATACGCAGTATTTT | TRBD1 | TRBJ2-3 | TRBV20-1 | many
CATLSGGWAGELFF | TGTGCCACCTTGTCAGGAGGCTGGGCGGGGGAGCTGTTTTTT | . | TRBJ2-2 | TRBV12-3/TRBV12-4 | many
CSAKGRTDTQYF | TGCAGTGCCAAAGGGAGGACAGATACGCAGTATTTT | . | TRBJ2-3 | TRBV20-1 | many
CASSQDEGPAYEQYF | TGCGCCAGCAGCCAAGATGAGGGGCCCGCCTACGAGCAGTACTTC | . | TRBJ2-7 | TRBV4-3 | few
CASTEVGRNQPQHF | TGTGCCAGTACGGAGGTAGGTCGCAATCAGCCCCAGCATTTT | . | TRBJ1-5 | TRBV19 | many
CASSSSRVASSYNSPLHF | TGTGCCAGCAGTTCCTCAAGGGTGGCGAGCTCCTATAATTCACCCCTCCACTTT | . | TRBJ1-6 | TRBV28 | many
CASSFGSRDTDTQYF | TGTGCCAGCAGTTTCGGTAGTCGAGACACAGATACGCAGTATTTT | . | TRBJ2-3 | TRBV27 | many
CASSPMIQGAGEQYF | TGCGCCAGCAGCCCAATGATACAGGGGGCGGGGGAGCAGTACTTC | TRBD1 | TRBJ2-7 | TRBV4-1 | many
CSVRGGDEQYF | TGCAGCGTCCGGGGCGGGGACGAGCAGTACTTC | . | TRBJ2-7 | TRBV29-1 | many
CAWSRTGGLTEAFF | TGTGCCTGGAGCCGAACAGGGGGCCTCACTGAAGCTTTCTTT | TRBD1 | TRBJ1-1 | TRBV30 | few
CASSQDSQLDTEAFF | TGCGCCAGCAGCCAAGATTCCCAGTTAGACACTGAAGCTTTCTTT | . | TRBJ1-1 | TRBV4-3 | .
CAITATGEFTEAFF | TGTGCCATCACCGCGACAGGGGAGTTCACTGAAGCTTTCTTT | TRBD1 | TRBJ1-1 | TRBV10-3 | many
CSASPMHTEAFF | TGCAGTGCTAGCCCGATGCACACTGAAGCTTTCTTT | . | TRBJ1-1 | TRBV20-1 | many
CSASRGLADQPQHF | TGCAGTGCTAGCAGGGGTCTGGCCGATCAGCCCCAGCATTTT | . | TRBJ1-5 | TRBV20-1 | many
CSAGDGAKETQYF | TGCAGTGCTGGGGACGGAGCAAAAGAGACCCAGTACTTC | . | TRBJ2-5 | TRBV20-1 | many
CASSSDLSGANVLTF | TGTGCCAGCAGCTCCGATCTCTCTGGGGCCAACGTCCTGACTTTC | . | TRBJ2-6 | TRBV2 | many
CASSNAGENNEQFF | TGTGCCAGCAGCAACGCGGGGGAAAACAATGAGCAGTTCTTC | TRBD2 | TRBJ2-1 | TRBV3-1 | .
CASSARDGEAFF | TGTGCCAGCAGCGCCCGGGACGGGGAAGCCTTCTTT | . | TRBJ1-1 | TRBV7-2 | .
CASSNRAPNYGYTF | TGTGCCAGCAGCAATCGGGCACCAAACTATGGCTACACCTTC | . | TRBJ1-2 | TRBV6-1 | many